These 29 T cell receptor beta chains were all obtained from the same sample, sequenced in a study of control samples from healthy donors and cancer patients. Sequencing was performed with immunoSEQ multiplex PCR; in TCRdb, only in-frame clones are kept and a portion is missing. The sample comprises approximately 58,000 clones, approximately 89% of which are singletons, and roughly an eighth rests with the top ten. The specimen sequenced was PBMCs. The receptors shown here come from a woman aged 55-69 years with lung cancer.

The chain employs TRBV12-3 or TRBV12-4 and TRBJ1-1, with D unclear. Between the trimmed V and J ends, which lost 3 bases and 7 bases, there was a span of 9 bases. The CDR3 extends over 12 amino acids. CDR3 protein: CASSLEGLEAFF. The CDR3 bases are TGTGCCAGCAGTTTGGAAGGGCTTGAAGCTTTCTTT.

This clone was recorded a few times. CDR3: CASSPPVRNTGELFF. Here the CDR3 DNA reads TGTGCCAGCTCACCACCGGTCAGGAACACCGGGGAGCTGTTTTTT. This chain joins TRBV18 and TRBJ2-2, with no clear D. The CDR3 extends over 15 amino acids. Germline V lookup: CDR1 KGHSH, CDR2 LQKENI. V shed 0 bases and J shed 1 base, with 6 bases lying between them.

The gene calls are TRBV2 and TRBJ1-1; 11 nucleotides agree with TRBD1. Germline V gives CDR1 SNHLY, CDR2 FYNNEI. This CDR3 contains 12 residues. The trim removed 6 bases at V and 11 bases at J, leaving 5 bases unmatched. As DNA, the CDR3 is TGTGCCAGCAGGGACAGGGGGCCTTTGGCTTTCTTT. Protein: CASRDRGPLAFF.

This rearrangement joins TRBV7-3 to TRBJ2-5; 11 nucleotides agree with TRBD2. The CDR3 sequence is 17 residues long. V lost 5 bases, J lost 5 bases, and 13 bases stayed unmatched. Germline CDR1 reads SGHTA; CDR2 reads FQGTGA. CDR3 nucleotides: TGTGCCAGCAGCCCGGGACTAGCGGAGTCCGTTGGTGAGACCCAGTACTTC. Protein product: CASSPGLAESVGETQYF.

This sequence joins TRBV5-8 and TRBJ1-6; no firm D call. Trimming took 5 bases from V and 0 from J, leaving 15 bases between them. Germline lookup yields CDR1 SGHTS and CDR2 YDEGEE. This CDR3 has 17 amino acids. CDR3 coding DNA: TGTGCCAGCAGATCGGACGGATTCCGCTCCTATAATTCACCCCTCCACTTT. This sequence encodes CASRSDGFRSYNSPLHF.

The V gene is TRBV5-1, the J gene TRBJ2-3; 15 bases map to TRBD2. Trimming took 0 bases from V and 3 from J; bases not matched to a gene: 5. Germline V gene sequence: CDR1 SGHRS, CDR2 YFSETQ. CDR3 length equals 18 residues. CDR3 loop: CASSLGTSGGAKTDTQYF. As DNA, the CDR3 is TGCGCCAGCAGCTTGGGGACTAGCGGGGGGGCCAAGACAGATACGCAGTATTTT.

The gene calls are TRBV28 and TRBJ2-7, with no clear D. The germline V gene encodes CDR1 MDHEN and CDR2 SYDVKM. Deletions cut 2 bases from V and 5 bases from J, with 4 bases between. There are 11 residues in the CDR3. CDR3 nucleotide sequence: TGTGCCAGCAGTTTAAGTCACGAGCAGTACTTC. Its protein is CASSLSHEQYF.

In DNA, the CDR3 is TGTGCCAGCTCGATCGCAGGGGGCAGGAACACCGGGGAGCTGTTTTTT. Translated: CASSIAGGRNTGELFF. The chain has TRBV18 and TRBJ2-2; 8 positions agree with TRBD1. From germline, CDR1 is KGHSH and CDR2 LQKENI. This CDR3 region has 16 residues. Trimming removed 6 bases from V and 1 base from J; junction bases left unmatched: 7. Filled out from reference TRBV18 and TRBJ2-2, the complete variable domain reads NAGVMQNPRHLVRRRGQEARLRCSPMKGHSHVYWYRQLPEEGLKFMVYLQKENIIDESGMPKERFSAEFPKEGPSILRIQQVVRGDSAAYFCASSIAGGRNTGELFFGEGSRLTVL.

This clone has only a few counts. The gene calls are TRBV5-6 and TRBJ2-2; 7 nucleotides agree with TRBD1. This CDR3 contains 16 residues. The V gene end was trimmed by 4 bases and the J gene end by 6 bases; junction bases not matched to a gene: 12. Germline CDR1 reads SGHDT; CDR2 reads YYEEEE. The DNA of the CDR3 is TGTGCCAGCAGCCCCAACAACAGGGGAGCCGCCGGGGAGCTGTTTTTT. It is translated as CASSPNNRGAAGELFF.

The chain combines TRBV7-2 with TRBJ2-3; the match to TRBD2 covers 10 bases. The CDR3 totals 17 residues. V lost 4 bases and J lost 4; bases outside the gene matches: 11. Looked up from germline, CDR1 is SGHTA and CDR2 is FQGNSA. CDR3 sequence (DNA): TGTGCCAGCAGCTCCTCACAGCGGGGGGGCCGTGCAGATACGCAGTATTTT. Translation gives CASSSSQRGGRADTQYF. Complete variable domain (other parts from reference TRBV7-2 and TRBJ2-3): GAGVSQSPSNKVTEKGKDVELRCDPISGHTALYWYRQSLGQGLEFLIYFQGNSAPDKSGLPSDRFSAERTGGSVSTLTIQRTQQEDSAVYLCASSSSQRGGRADTQYFGPGTRLTVL.

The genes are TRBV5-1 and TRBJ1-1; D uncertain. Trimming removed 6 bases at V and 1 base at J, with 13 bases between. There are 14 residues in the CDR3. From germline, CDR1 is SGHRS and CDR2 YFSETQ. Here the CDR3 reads CASNGGRRNTEAFF. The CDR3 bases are TGCGCCAGCAATGGTGGACGGAGGAACACTGAAGCTTTCTTT.

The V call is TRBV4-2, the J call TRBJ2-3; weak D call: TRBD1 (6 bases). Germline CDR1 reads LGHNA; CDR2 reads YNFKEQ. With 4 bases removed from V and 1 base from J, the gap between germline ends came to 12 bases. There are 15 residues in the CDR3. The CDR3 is CASSLEQGRTDTQYF. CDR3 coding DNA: TGTGCCAGCAGCCTCGAGCAGGGGCGCACAGATACGCAGTATTTT.

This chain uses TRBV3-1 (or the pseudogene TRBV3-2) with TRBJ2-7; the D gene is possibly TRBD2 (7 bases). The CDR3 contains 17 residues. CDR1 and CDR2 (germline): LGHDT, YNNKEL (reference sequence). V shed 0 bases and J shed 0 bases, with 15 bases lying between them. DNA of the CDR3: TGTGCCAGCAGCCAAGATGGGCGGCGGGGGCCCTCCTACGAGCAGTACTTC. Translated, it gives CASSQDGRRGPSYEQYF.

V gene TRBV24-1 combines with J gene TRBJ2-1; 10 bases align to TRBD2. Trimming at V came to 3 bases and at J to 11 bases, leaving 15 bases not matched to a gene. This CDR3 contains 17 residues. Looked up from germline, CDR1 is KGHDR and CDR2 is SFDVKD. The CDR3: CATSDGSGGSPPEKQFF. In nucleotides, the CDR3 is TGTGCCACCAGTGATGGTAGCGGGGGGTCTCCTCCCGAAAAGCAGTTCTTC.

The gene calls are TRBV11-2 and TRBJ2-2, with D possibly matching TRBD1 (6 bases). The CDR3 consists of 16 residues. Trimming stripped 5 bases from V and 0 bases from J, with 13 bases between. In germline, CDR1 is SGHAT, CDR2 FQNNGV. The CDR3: CASSPGTLANTGELFF. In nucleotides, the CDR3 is TGTGCCAGCAGCCCCGGGACACTCGCGAACACCGGGGAGCTGTTTTTT.

The CDR3 sequence: CASSPTALRDYGYTF. Here the CDR3 DNA reads TGTGCCAGCAGCCCCACGGCATTACGGGACTATGGCTACACCTTC. This rearrangement joins TRBV6-5 to TRBJ1-2; D remains ambiguous. With 6 bases removed from V and 3 bases from J, the gap between germline ends came to 17 bases. CDR3 length equals 15 residues. Germline V gene data show CDR1 as MNHEY and CDR2 as SVGAGI.

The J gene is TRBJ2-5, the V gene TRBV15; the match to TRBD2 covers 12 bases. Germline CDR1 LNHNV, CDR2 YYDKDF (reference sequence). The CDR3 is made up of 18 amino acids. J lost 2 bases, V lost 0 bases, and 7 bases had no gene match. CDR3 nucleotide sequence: TGTGCCACCAGCAGAGATAGTCGGACTAGCGGGGTACAAGAGACCCAGTACTTC. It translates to CATSRDSRTSGVQETQYF.

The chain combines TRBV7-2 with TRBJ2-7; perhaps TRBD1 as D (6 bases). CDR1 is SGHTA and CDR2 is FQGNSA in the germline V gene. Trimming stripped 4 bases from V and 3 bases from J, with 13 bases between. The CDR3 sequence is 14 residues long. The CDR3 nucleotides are TGTGCCAGCAGCTCAACAGGGCTTAGCTACGAGCAGTACTTC. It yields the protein CASSSTGLSYEQYF.

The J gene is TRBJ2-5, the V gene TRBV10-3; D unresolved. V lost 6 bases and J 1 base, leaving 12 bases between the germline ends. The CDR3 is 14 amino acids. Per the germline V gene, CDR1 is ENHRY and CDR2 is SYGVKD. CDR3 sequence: CAISPSGSQETQYF. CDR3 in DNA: TGTGCCATCAGCCCCTCCGGGTCCCAAGAGACCCAGTACTTC.

The CDR3 DNA follows: TGTGCCAGCAGCCCCCAACCCGGGACAGCCTCCCTCCACTTT. Protein: CASSPQPGTASLHF. The chain employs TRBV7-2 and TRBJ1-6; TRBD1 matches 7 bases. The V segment lost 5 bases and the J segment 14 bases; nucleotides outside the gene matches: 12. CDR1 is SGHTA and CDR2 is FQGNSA in the germline V gene. The CDR3 length is 14 residues.

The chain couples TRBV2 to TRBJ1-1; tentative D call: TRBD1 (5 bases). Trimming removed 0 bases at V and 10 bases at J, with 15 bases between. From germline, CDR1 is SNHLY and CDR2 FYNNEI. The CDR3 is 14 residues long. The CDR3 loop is CASSEAREIPPAFF. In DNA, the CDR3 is TGTGCCAGCAGTGAAGCCAGGGAAATCCCTCCAGCTTTCTTT.

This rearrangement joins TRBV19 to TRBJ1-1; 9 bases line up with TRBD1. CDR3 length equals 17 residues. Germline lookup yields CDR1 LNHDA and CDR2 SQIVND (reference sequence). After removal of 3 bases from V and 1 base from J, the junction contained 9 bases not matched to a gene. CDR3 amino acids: CASSIGNRGRANTEAFF. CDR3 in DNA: TGTGCCAGTAGTATTGGCAACAGGGGGCGAGCGAACACTGAAGCTTTCTTT.

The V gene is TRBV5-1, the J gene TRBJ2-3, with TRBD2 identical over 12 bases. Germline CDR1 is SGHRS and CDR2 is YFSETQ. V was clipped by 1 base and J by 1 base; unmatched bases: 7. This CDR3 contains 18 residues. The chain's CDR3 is CASSLKASGGERTDTQYF. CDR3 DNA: TGCGCCAGCAGCTTGAAGGCTAGCGGGGGGGAACGCACAGATACGCAGTATTTT.

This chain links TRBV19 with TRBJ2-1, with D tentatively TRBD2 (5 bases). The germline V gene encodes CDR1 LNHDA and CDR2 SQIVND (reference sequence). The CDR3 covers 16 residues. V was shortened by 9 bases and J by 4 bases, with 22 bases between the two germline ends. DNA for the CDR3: TGTGCCAGCACCGGTTACGTTGGAGCGGCGTACAATGAGCAGTTCTTC. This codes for CASTGYVGAAYNEQFF.

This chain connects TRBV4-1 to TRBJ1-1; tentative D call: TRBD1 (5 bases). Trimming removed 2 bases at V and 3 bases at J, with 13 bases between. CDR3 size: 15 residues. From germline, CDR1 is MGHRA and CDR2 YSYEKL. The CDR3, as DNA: TGCGCCAGCAGCCAATTGTCCAGGGAGGACACTGAAGCTTTCTTT. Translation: CASSQLSREDTEAFF.

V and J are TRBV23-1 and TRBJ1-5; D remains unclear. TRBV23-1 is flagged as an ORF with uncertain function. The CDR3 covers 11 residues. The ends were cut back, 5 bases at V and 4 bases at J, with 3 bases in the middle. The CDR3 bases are TGCGCCAGCAGTGGAAATCAGCCCCAGCATTTT. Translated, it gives CASSGNQPQHF.

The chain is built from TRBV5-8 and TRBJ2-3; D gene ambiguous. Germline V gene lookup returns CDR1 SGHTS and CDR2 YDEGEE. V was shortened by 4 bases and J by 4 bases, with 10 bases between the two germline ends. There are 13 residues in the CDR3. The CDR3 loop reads CASSAPPADTQYF. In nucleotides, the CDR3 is TGTGCCAGCAGCGCCCCCCCAGCAGATACGCAGTATTTT.

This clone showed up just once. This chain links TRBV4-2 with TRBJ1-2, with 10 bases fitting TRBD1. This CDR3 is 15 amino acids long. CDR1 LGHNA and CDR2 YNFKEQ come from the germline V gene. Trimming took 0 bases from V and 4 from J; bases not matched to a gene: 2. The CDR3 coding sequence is TGTGCCAGCAGCCAAGAAAGGACAGGGGGCTATGGCTACACCTTC. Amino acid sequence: CASSQERTGGYGYTF.

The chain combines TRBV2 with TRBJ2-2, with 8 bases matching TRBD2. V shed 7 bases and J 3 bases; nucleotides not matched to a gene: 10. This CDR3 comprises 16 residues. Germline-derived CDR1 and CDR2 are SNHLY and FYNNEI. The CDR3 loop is CASNPGGGRDTGELFF. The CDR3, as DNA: TGTGCCAGCAATCCCGGGGGGGGCAGGGACACCGGGGAGCTGTTTTTT.